The 29 T cell receptor beta chains below come from one sample, sequenced in a study of blood T cell repertoires in COVID-19 (dated by TCRdb to between 2020 and 2021). Libraries were built with the immunoSEQ multiplex PCR assay. Entries here come from immuneACCESS through TCRdb and include only in-frame sequences with V and J called. Some clones fail to appear in such tables; in the studies checked, an unresolved V gene covers under half of the shortfall, and the cause of the remainder is unknown. The sample profile shows 280,000 or so clones; approximately 85% of them were found once. The leading ten clones occupy 2.2% of the sample. Sequenced: PBMCs or T cells enriched from blood (not recorded which). The receptors originated from a young man who had recovered from COVID-19.

This clone has a handful of counts. V is TRBV9 and J is TRBJ1-3, with D maybe TRBD1 (6 bases). The CDR3 runs 16 residues. Germline CDR1 SGDLS, CDR2 YYNGEE. Trimming took 3 bases from V and 0 from J, leaving 13 bases between them. The CDR3 sequence is CASSEGDYTSGNTIYF. CDR3 nucleotide sequence: TGTGCCAGCAGCGAGGGGGATTATACCTCTGGAAACACCATATATTTT.

The chain uses TRBV27 and TRBJ1-4; TRBD1 aligns across 7 bases. Germline V lookup: CDR1 MNHEY, CDR2 SMNVEV (reference sequence). The CDR3 contains 15 residues. V gave up 5 bases and J gave up 4 bases; unmatched junction bases: 7. CDR3: CASSPRDSRNEKLFF. DNA for the CDR3: TGTGCCAGCAGTCCGCGGGACAGCCGTAATGAAAAACTGTTTTTT.

This sequence joins TRBV9 and TRBJ1-2; D call uncertain. Between the trimmed V and J ends, which lost 0 bases and 0 bases, there was a span of 9 bases. The CDR3 is 15 residues long. Germline V gene data show CDR1 as SGDLS and CDR2 as YYNGEE. The CDR3 spells CASSVGVTSNYGYTF. For the CDR3, the DNA is TGTGCCAGCAGCGTAGGGGTGACTTCTAACTATGGCTACACCTTC.

This chain joins TRBV7-8 and TRBJ1-6, with D unclear. V lost 0 bases and J lost 9, with 15 bases in between. The length of the CDR3 is 16 residues. The germline V gene has CDR1 SGHVS and CDR2 FQNEAQ. CDR3 loop: CASSLATSGVGSPLHF. Written as DNA, the CDR3 is TGTGCCAGCAGCTTAGCCACCTCCGGGGTCGGTTCACCCCTCCACTTT.

V usage is TRBV6-5 and J usage is TRBJ2-5, with D perhaps matching TRBD2 (5 bases). This CDR3 has 13 residues. With 4 bases removed from V and 5 bases from J, the gap between germline ends came to 11 bases. Germline V gene lookup returns CDR1 MNHEY and CDR2 SVGAGI. CDR3 region: CASSSGELETQYF. CDR3 in DNA: TGTGCCAGCAGTTCCGGGGAACTGGAGACCCAGTACTTC.

This sequence joins TRBV5-6 and TRBJ1-1; a weak D match, TRBD1 (6 bases). The ends were cut back, 2 bases at V and 5 bases at J, with 16 bases in the middle. Germline CDR1 and CDR2: SGHDT and YYEEEE. The CDR3 is 15 amino acids. The CDR3 reads CASSFKTGWETEAFF. The CDR3 nucleotides are TGTGCCAGCAGCTTTAAAACAGGGTGGGAGACTGAAGCTTTCTTT.

This chain uses TRBV25-1 with TRBJ2-7, with 7 nucleotides matching TRBD2. CDR3 length: 15 amino acids. With 3 bases clipped from V and 6 bases from J, the junction kept 11 bases outside the gene matches. The germline V gene has CDR1 MGHDK and CDR2 SYGVNS. The CDR3 spells CASSDPTGTTLEQYF. CDR3 sequence (DNA): TGTGCCAGCAGTGATCCTACCGGGACTACCCTCGAGCAGTACTTC.

The rearrangement joins TRBV19 to TRBJ2-1; 9 bases are shared with TRBD2. The CDR3 is made up of 14 amino acids. CDR1 is LNHDA, CDR2 SQIVND, per germline (reference sequence). The trim removed 6 bases at V and 6 bases at J, leaving 6 bases unmatched. DNA of the CDR3: TGTGCCAGTAGCACTAGCGGGTTAAGCAATGAGCAGTTCTTC. This translates into CASSTSGLSNEQFF.

The chain couples TRBV3-1 (or the pseudogene TRBV3-2) to TRBJ1-2; TRBD1 matches 7 bases. Trimming cost V 3 bases and J 6 bases; bases outside gene matches: 4. Per the germline V gene, CDR1 is LGHDT and CDR2 is YNNKEL (reference sequence). The CDR3 is 13 residues long. The CDR3 here is CASSHTGADGYTF. The CDR3 DNA reads as TGTGCCAGCAGCCATACAGGGGCCGATGGCTACACCTTC.

The chain is built from TRBV19 and TRBJ1-3; D uncertain. The V gene lost 5 bases and the J gene lost 0 bases, with 8 bases spanning the gap. The germline V gene encodes CDR1 LNHDA and CDR2 SQIVND (reference sequence). The CDR3 runs to 14 residues. The chain's CDR3 is CASSVTFSGNTIYF. The CDR3 DNA follows: TGTGCCAGTAGTGTAACTTTCTCTGGAAACACCATATATTTT.

This rearrangement joins TRBV19 to TRBJ1-5, with 8 positions matching TRBD1. Germline trimming cut 10 bases from V and 4 bases from J; bases unmatched to any gene: 3. The CDR3 is made up of 12 amino acids. Germline lookup yields CDR1 LNHDA and CDR2 SQIVND (reference sequence). CDR3 nucleotides: TGTGCCACTAGACAGGGGAATCAGCCCCAGCATTTT. Its translation is CATRQGNQPQHF.

V usage is TRBV3-1 (or the pseudogene TRBV3-2) and J usage is TRBJ2-1; 9 bases agree with TRBD2. The ends lost 0 bases at V and 2 bases at J; junction bases unmatched: 8. CDR3 size: 18 residues. Germline CDR1 is LGHDT and CDR2 is YNNKEL (reference sequence). CDR3 residues: CASSQDSRGGRPYNEQFF. CDR3 bases: TGTGCCAGCAGCCAAGATTCGCGGGGGGGCCGTCCCTACAATGAGCAGTTCTTC.

The chain recombines TRBV5-3 with TRBJ2-7, with 12 bases matching TRBD2. TRBV5-3 is assigned to the ORF class and has an uncertain function. This CDR3 has 20 residues. V was pared by 4 bases and J by 0 bases, with 17 bases of the junction left unmatched. CDR3 loop: CARSKEGRLAGDRSSYEQYF. The DNA of the CDR3 is TGTGCCAGAAGCAAAGAAGGACGACTAGCGGGGGACCGTAGCTCCTACGAGCAGTACTTC.

The CDR3 sequence is CASSLFGQGEGQPQHF. In DNA, the CDR3 is TGTGCCAGCAGCTTGTTCGGACAGGGGGAAGGTCAGCCCCAGCATTTT. This chain connects TRBV5-6 to TRBJ1-5; 10 bases are a match to TRBD1. Trimming removed 1 base from V and 6 bases from J; junction bases left unmatched: 7. From germline, CDR1 is SGHDT and CDR2 YYEEEE. CDR3 length: 16 residues.

The chain uses TRBV30 and TRBJ1-2; D is undetermined. Germline-derived CDR1 and CDR2 are GTSNPN and SVGIG (reference sequence). CDR3 length: 10 residues. In nucleotides, the CDR3 is TGTGGTGCGGCTAACTATGGCTACACCTTC. As protein: CGAANYGYTF.

Remarks on this clone: In the same sample, other DNA sequences code for this CDR3. V and J are TRBV5-4 and TRBJ1-2; D unclear. Trimming pared 0 bases from V and 0 bases from J, leaving 9 bases between. The CDR3 loop spans 15 amino acids. CDR1 SGHNT and CDR2 YYREEE come from the germline V gene (reference sequence). CDR3: CASSLVRESNYGYTF. CDR3 DNA: TGTGCCAGCAGCTTGGTGAGGGAATCTAACTATGGCTACACCTTC.

V usage is TRBV10-1 and J usage is TRBJ1-5, with TRBD1 identical over 7 bases. The length of the CDR3 is 14 residues. Germline assignment: CDR1 WNHNN and CDR2 SYGVQD (reference sequence). V lost 2 bases and J lost 2; bases outside the gene matches: 0. The CDR3 sequence: CASSEGTGNQPQHF. The CDR3 DNA sequence: TGCGCCAGCAGTGAGGGGACAGGCAATCAGCCCCAGCATTTT.

The V and J genes are TRBV18 and TRBJ2-4; weak D call: TRBD2 (7 bases). The CDR3 has 16 amino acids. Trimming removed 5 bases from V and 1 base from J, with 15 bases in between. Per the germline V gene, CDR1 is KGHSH and CDR2 is LQKENI. DNA of the CDR3: TGTGCCAGCTCATTTACGGGGGGCCTGGCCAAAAACATTCAGTACTTC. Translation gives CASSFTGGLAKNIQYF.

The chain couples TRBV27 to TRBJ1-2; 7 nucleotides agree with TRBD1. Trimming took 1 base from V and 6 from J; bases not matched to a gene: 11. This CDR3 is 16 amino acids long. Germline CDR1 and CDR2: MNHEY and SMNVEV (reference sequence). CDR3 region: CASSLWIGGQRHGYTF. CDR3 coding DNA: TGTGCCAGCAGTTTATGGATCGGGGGACAGCGGCATGGCTACACCTTC.

The chain links TRBV7-3 to TRBJ2-5; D gene unclear. Germline CDR1 and CDR2: SGHTA and FQGTGA. The CDR3 length is 13 residues. Trimming shortened V by 2 bases and J by 5 bases, and 9 bases separated the two germline ends. CDR3 loop: CASSLSLMETQYF. Written as DNA, the CDR3 is TGTGCCAGCAGCTTATCCTTAATGGAGACCCAGTACTTC. Complete variable domain (other parts from reference TRBV7-3 and TRBJ2-5): GAGVSQTPSNKVTEKGKYVELRCDPISGHTALYWYRQSLGQGPEFLIYFQGTGAADDSGLPNDRFFAVRPEGSVSTLKIQRTERGDSAVYLCASSLSLMETQYFGPGTRLLVL.

The rearrangement uses TRBV5-4 and TRBJ2-3, with 7 bases aligning to TRBD2. V lost 0 bases and J lost 0; bases outside the gene matches: 4. The CDR3 runs 16 residues. Germline V gene data show CDR1 as SGHNT and CDR2 as YYREEE (reference sequence). The CDR3 nucleotides are TGTGCCAGCAGCTTGGCCGGGGGGTGGAGCACAGATACGCAGTATTTT. It is translated as CASSLAGGWSTDTQYF.

This chain uses TRBV2 with TRBJ1-5; TRBD1 aligns across 7 bases. The CDR3 covers 16 residues. After removal of 7 bases from V and 0 bases from J, the junction contained 9 bases not matched to a gene. Germline-derived CDR1 and CDR2 are SNHLY and FYNNEI. CDR3: CASTGGGDHSNQPQHF. CDR3 sequence (DNA): TGTGCCAGCACAGGGGGTGGGGACCATAGCAATCAGCCCCAGCATTTT.

J is TRBJ2-7 and V is TRBV25-1, with TRBD2 matching 10 bases. The CDR3 spans 17 residues. Trimming cost V 3 bases and J 0 bases; bases outside gene matches: 8. Per the germline V gene, CDR1 is MGHDK and CDR2 is SYGVNS. In DNA, the CDR3 is TGTGCCAGCAGTGACAAAATCCTAGCGGGGGACTCCTACGAGCAGTACTTC. Protein sequence: CASSDKILAGDSYEQYF.

V is TRBV7-2 and J is TRBJ2-7, with TRBD1 matching 10 bases. The J segment lost 0 bases and the V segment lost 5 bases, leaving 7 bases of the junction unmatched. CDR3 length: 16 residues. Germline CDR1 reads SGHTA; CDR2 reads FQGNSA. The CDR3 protein is CASSTRTGGVSYEQYF. The CDR3 nucleotides are TGTGCCAGCAGCACGCGGACAGGGGGTGTCTCCTACGAGCAGTACTTC.

This clone was detected only a few times. The chain has TRBV4-3 and TRBJ2-5; no clear D gene. CDR3 length: 15 residues. Germline assignment: CDR1 LGHNA and CDR2 YSLEER. Between the trimmed V and J ends, which lost 3 bases and 2 bases, there was a span of 13 bases. The CDR3 region has the DNA TGCGCCAGCAGCCATCGGCTGGGCCCTCAAGAGACCCAGTACTTC. It encodes CASSHRLGPQETQYF.

V and J are TRBV6-4 and TRBJ2-2; D is ambiguous. This CDR3 contains 10 residues. The V end lost 3 bases, the J end lost 12 bases, and 5 bases lay between the germline ends. Germline loops: CDR1 MRHNA, CDR2 SNTAGT. The CDR3 sequence: CASSESKLFF. CDR3 DNA sequence: TGTGCCAGCAGTGAATCAAAGCTGTTTTTT.

This clone was seen once. The CDR3 bases are TGTGCCAGCAGGCCAGGGGTAAGCAATCAGCCCCAGCATTTT. Residues: CASRPGVSNQPQHF. This chain joins TRBV6-5 and TRBJ1-5, with a possible D match to TRBD1 (6 bases). Germline CDR1 and CDR2: MNHEY and SVGAGI. Trimming took off 6 bases at V and 1 base at J, with 10 bases between the two ends. CDR3 length equals 14 residues.

V usage is TRBV27 and J usage is TRBJ2-1; TRBD2 aligns across 14 bases. The germline CDR1 and CDR2 sequences are MNHEY and SMNVEV (reference sequence). V lost 4 bases and J lost 1; bases outside the gene matches: 9. This CDR3 is 19 amino acids long. The CDR3 nucleotides are TGTGCCAGCAGTTCCCCCCTGACTAGCGGGGGGGGTTCCTACAATGAGCAGTTCTTC. It codes for CASSSPLTSGGGSYNEQFF.

This clone was observed once. The chain is built from TRBV4-2 and TRBJ1-5; D may be TRBD1 (5 bases). Trimming left V 5 bases short and J 5 bases short, with 16 bases between. The CDR3 runs to 15 residues. From germline, CDR1 is LGHNA and CDR2 YNFKEQ. The CDR3 sequence: CASSIKAGEDQPQHF. The CDR3 DNA reads TGTGCCAGCAGCATAAAGGCGGGGGAAGATCAGCCCCAGCATTTT.